This T cell receptor (beta chain) was recorded in a study of cytomegalovirus exposure and HLA in healthy donors. Both 60 Vbeta primers and 13 Jbeta primers went into the PCR. Original handling: Roughly 10 million shared chains were among some 80 million unique TCR beta chains counted in a later analysis. Produced via immunoSEQ multiplex PCR; TCRdb's table is partial and in-frame only. That table furnishes V, J and clone size, whereas the DNA furnished D and trimming. The sample records over 50,000 clones, around 75% being singletons. CDR1 is LGHNT and CDR2 is FRNRAP in the germline V gene. The V end was cut by 0 bases, the J end by 7 bases, with 13 bases between. The CDR3 loop spans 15 amino acids. Regarding this clone: What it binds is unknown.

General study results and limits: Fewer N-insertions (relative to the approximately 700-donor mean) were reportedly seen in an Asian-associated ancestry cluster in a later analysis. Researchers counted some 150 TCR beta chains as cytomegalovirus-associated. A later analysis found TCR association rates differed by HLA locus, highest for DRB1 and lowest for HLA-C.

This clonotype originated in a man aged 50 to 60 in good health and CMV-seropositive. Material for sequencing was PBMCs. The chain employs TRBV12-5 and TRBJ2-1; weak D call: TRBD2 (6 bases). CDR3 sequence: CASGLVFGLRNEQFF. The CDR3 coding sequence is TGTGCTAGTGGTTTGGTATTTGGACTACGGAATGAGCAGTTCTTC.